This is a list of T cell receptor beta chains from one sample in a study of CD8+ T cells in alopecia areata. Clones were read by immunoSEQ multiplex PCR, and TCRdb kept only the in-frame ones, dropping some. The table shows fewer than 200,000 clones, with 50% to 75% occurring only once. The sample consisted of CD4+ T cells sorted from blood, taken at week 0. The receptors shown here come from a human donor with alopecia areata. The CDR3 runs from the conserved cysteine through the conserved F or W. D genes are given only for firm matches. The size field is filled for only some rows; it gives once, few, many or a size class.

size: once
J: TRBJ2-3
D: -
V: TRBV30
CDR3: CAWSFAAGRSTDTQYF
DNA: TGTGCCTGGAGTTTCGCAGCGGGCCGATCCACAGATACGCAGTATTTT

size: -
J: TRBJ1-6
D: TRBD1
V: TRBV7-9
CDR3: CASSSTPGQGSSPLHF
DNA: TGTGCCAGCAGCTCCACGCCAGGACAGGGAAGTTCACCCCTCCACTTT

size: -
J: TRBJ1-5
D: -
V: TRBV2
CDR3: CASSEGGPQHF
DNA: TGTGCCAGCAGTGAAGGGGGGCCCCAGCATTTT

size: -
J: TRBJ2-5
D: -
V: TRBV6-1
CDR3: CASTAAGMETQYF
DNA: TGTGCCAGCACCGCGGCGGGGATGGAGACCCAGTACTTC

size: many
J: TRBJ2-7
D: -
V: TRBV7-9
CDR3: CASSPLPQVSYEQYF
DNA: TGTGCCAGCAGCCCCTTGCCCCAGGTGAGCTACGAGCAGTACTTC

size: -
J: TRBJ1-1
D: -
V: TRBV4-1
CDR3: CASSQGVRKGNTEAFF
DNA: TGCGCCAGCAGCCAAGGGGTCAGAAAAGGCAACACTGAAGCTTTCTTT

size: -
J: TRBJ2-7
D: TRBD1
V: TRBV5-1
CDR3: CASSFPGQGVYEQYF
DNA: TGCGCCAGCAGCTTTCCGGGACAGGGTGTTTACGAGCAGTACTTC

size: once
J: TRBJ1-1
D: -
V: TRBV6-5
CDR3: CASSYSHGGASTEAFF
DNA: TGTGCCAGCAGTTACTCACACGGGGGCGCGAGCACTGAAGCTTTCTTT

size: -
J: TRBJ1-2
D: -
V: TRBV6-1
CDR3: CASSARIYGYTF
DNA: TGTGCCAGCAGTGCTCGGATCTATGGCTACACCTTC

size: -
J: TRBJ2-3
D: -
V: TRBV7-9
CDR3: CASTTGLFTDTQYF
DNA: TGTGCCAGCACCACGGGACTCTTCACAGATACGCAGTATTTT

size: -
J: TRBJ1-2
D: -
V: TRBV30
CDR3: CAWSVKGLRGNGYTF
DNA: TGTGCCTGGAGTGTGAAGGGCCTACGGGGAAATGGCTACACCTTC

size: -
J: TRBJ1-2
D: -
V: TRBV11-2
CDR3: CASSLGRTGSGYTF
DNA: TGTGCCAGCAGCTTGGGACGGACGGGGAGCGGTTACACCTTC

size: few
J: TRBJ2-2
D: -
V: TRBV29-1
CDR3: CSVEKFANTGELFF
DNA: TGCAGCGTTGAGAAGTTCGCGAACACCGGGGAGCTGTTTTTT

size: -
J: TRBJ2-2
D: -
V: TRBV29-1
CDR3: CSVAQGRTGELFF
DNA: TGCAGCGTTGCCCAGGGGCGCACCGGGGAGCTGTTTTTT

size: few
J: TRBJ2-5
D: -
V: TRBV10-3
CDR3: CAISESLPRGTQYF
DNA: TGTGCCATCAGTGAGAGTCTCCCGCGGGGGACCCAGTACTTC

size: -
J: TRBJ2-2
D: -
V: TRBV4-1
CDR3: CASLLAPGTGELFF
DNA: TGCGCCAGCCTCCTGGCCCCTGGGACCGGGGAGCTGTTTTTT

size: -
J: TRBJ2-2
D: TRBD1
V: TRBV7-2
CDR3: CASSLAGTGVNTGELFF
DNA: TGTGCCAGCAGCTTAGCCGGGACAGGGGTTAACACCGGGGAGCTGTTTTTT

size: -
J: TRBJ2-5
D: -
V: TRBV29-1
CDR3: CSVGLRLAGETQYF
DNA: TGCAGCGTTGGGCTTCGGCTAGCTGGGGAGACCCAGTACTTC

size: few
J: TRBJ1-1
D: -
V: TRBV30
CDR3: CAWNMRVGTEAFF
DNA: TGTGCCTGGAACATGAGAGTGGGCACTGAAGCTTTCTTT

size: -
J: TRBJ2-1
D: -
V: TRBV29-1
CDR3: CSVRLRLTLYNEQFF
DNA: TGCAGCGTCCGATTGCGACTGACACTCTACAATGAGCAGTTCTTC

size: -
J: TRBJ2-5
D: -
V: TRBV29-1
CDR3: CSVGRKETQYF
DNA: TGCAGCGTTGGACGGAAAGAGACCCAGTACTTC

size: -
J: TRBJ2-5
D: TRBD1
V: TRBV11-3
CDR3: CASSYSGQGQETQYF
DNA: TGTGCCAGCAGCTATTCGGGACAGGGCCAAGAGACCCAGTACTTC

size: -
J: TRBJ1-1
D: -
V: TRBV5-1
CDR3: CASSLVYSGPNTEAFF
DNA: TGCGCCAGCAGCTTGGTCTATTCGGGGCCGAACACTGAAGCTTTCTTT

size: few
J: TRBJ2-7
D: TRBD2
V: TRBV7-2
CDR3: CASSLRTSAGEQYF
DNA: TGTGCCAGCAGCCTCCGGACTAGCGCGGGCGAGCAGTACTTC

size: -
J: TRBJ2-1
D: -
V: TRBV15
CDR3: CATSREGGRPDEQFF
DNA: TGTGCCACCAGCAGAGAAGGGGGGCGCCCCGATGAGCAGTTCTTC

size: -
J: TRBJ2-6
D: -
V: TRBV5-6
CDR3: CASSRGTDFSGANVLTF
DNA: TGTGCCAGCAGCCGGGGGACAGACTTCTCTGGGGCCAACGTCCTGACTTTC

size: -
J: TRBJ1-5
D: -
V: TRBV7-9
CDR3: CASSLQGPGPQHF
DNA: TGTGCCAGCAGCTTACAGGGGCCGGGGCCCCAGCATTTT

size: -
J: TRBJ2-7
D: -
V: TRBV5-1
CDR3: CASSLDVGAYEQYF
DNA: TGCGCCAGCAGCTTGGATGTGGGGGCCTACGAGCAGTACTTC

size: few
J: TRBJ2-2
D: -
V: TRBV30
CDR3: CAWSEGSNTGELFF
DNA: TGTGCCTGGTCTGAGGGGTCAAACACCGGGGAGCTGTTTTTT

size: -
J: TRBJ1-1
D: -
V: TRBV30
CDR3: CAWSREDQAFF
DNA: TGTGCCTGGAGCCGAGAAGACCAGGCTTTCTTT

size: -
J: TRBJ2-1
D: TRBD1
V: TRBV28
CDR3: CASSLPHRGYEQFF
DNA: TGTGCCAGCAGTTTACCTCACAGGGGCTATGAGCAGTTCTTC

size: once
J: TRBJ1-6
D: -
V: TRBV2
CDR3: CASSGAGPTNSPLHF
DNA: TGTGCCAGCAGTGGTGCGGGGCCAACTAATTCACCCCTCCACTTT

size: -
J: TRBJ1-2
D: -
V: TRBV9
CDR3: CASSEAADPLGGYTF
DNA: TGTGCCAGCAGCGAAGCCGCCGACCCCTTGGGAGGCTACACCTTC

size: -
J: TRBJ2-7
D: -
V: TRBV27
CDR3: CATRRHNYEQYF
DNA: TGTGCCACTCGTAGACACAATTACGAGCAGTACTTC

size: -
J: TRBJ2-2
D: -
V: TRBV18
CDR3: CASSLQGSSTGELFF
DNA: TGTGCCAGCTCACTTCAGGGCTCTTCGACCGGGGAGCTGTTTTTT

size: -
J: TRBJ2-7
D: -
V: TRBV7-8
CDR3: CASSLRSPGPLEQYF
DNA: TGTGCCAGCAGCCTAAGGTCGCCAGGGCCACTGGAGCAGTACTTC

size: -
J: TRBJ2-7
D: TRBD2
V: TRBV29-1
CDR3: CSVRLAAYEQYF
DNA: TGCAGCGTTCGACTAGCGGCCTACGAGCAGTACTTC

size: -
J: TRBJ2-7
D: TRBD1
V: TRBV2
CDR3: CASHRTTGGSYEQYF
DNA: TGTGCCAGCCATCGGACGACAGGGGGCTCCTACGAGCAGTACTTC

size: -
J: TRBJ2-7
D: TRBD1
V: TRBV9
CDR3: CASSVATGLEQYF
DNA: TGTGCCAGCAGCGTAGCGACAGGGCTCGAGCAGTACTTC

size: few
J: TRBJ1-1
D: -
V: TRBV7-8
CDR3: CASSYKIDTEAFF
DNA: TGTGCCAGCAGCTATAAAATCGACACTGAAGCTTTCTTT

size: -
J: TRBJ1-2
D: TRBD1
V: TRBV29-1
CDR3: CSVDPPDRGQPNYGYTF
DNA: TGCAGCGTTGACCCACCGGACAGGGGGCAACCTAACTATGGCTACACCTTC

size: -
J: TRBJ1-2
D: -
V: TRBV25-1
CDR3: CASSSTGEARLRGYTF
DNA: TGTGCCAGCAGCTCCACCGGTGAAGCGAGATTGAGAGGCTACACCTTC

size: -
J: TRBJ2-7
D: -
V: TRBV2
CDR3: CASSTLPDRRNYEQYF
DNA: TGTGCCAGCAGTACCTTACCCGACAGGAGAAACTACGAGCAGTACTTC

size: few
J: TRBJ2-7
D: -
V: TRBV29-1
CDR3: CSVVPGVGTYEQYF
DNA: TGCAGCGTTGTTCCAGGAGTGGGAACCTACGAGCAGTACTTC

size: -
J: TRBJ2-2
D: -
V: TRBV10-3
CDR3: CAAGYGNTGELFF
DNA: TGTGCCGCAGGATATGGGAACACCGGGGAGCTGTTTTTT

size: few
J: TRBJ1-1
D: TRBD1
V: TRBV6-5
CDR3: CASSQGQGAFF
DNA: TGTGCCAGCAGTCAAGGACAGGGAGCTTTCTTT

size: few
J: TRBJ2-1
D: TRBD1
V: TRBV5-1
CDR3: CASSFRQGASNEQFF
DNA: TGCGCCAGCAGCTTCAGACAGGGGGCCTCCAATGAGCAGTTCTTC

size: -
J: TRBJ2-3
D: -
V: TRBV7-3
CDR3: CASSLTASTDTQYF
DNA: TGTGCCAGCAGCTTAACCGCTAGCACAGATACGCAGTATTTT

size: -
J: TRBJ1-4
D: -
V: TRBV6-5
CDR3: CASSMGTTNEKLFF
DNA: TGTGCCAGCAGTATGGGGACTACTAATGAAAAACTGTTTTTT

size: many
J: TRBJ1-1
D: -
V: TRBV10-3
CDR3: CAISADGGGAFF
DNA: TGTGCCATCAGCGCCGACGGAGGGGGGGCTTTCTTT

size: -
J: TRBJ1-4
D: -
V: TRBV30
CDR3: CAWTWGPNEKLFF
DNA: TGTGCCTGGACGTGGGGACCTAATGAAAAACTGTTTTTT

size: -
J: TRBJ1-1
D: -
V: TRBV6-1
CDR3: CASRESGNTEAFF
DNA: TGTGCCAGCAGGGAATCCGGGAACACTGAAGCTTTCTTT

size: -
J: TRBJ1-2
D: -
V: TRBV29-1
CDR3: CSVATGHYGYTF
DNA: TGCAGCGTTGCCACGGGACACTATGGCTACACCTTC

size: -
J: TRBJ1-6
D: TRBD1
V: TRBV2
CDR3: CASSTGTGDNSPLHF
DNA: TGTGCCAGCAGCACCGGGACAGGGGATAATTCACCCCTCCACTTT

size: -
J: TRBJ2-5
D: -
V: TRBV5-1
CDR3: CASSFVGQQETQYF
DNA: TGCGCCAGCAGCTTCGTTGGACAGCAAGAGACCCAGTACTTC

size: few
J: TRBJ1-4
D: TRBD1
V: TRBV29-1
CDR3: CSVSWGQGARTNEKLFF
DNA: TGCAGCGTGTCATGGGGACAGGGAGCAAGAACTAATGAAAAACTGTTTTTT

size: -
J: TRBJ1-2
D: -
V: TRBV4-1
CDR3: CASSQDWTVNYGYTF
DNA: TGCGCCAGCAGCCAAGATTGGACGGTCAACTATGGCTACACCTTC